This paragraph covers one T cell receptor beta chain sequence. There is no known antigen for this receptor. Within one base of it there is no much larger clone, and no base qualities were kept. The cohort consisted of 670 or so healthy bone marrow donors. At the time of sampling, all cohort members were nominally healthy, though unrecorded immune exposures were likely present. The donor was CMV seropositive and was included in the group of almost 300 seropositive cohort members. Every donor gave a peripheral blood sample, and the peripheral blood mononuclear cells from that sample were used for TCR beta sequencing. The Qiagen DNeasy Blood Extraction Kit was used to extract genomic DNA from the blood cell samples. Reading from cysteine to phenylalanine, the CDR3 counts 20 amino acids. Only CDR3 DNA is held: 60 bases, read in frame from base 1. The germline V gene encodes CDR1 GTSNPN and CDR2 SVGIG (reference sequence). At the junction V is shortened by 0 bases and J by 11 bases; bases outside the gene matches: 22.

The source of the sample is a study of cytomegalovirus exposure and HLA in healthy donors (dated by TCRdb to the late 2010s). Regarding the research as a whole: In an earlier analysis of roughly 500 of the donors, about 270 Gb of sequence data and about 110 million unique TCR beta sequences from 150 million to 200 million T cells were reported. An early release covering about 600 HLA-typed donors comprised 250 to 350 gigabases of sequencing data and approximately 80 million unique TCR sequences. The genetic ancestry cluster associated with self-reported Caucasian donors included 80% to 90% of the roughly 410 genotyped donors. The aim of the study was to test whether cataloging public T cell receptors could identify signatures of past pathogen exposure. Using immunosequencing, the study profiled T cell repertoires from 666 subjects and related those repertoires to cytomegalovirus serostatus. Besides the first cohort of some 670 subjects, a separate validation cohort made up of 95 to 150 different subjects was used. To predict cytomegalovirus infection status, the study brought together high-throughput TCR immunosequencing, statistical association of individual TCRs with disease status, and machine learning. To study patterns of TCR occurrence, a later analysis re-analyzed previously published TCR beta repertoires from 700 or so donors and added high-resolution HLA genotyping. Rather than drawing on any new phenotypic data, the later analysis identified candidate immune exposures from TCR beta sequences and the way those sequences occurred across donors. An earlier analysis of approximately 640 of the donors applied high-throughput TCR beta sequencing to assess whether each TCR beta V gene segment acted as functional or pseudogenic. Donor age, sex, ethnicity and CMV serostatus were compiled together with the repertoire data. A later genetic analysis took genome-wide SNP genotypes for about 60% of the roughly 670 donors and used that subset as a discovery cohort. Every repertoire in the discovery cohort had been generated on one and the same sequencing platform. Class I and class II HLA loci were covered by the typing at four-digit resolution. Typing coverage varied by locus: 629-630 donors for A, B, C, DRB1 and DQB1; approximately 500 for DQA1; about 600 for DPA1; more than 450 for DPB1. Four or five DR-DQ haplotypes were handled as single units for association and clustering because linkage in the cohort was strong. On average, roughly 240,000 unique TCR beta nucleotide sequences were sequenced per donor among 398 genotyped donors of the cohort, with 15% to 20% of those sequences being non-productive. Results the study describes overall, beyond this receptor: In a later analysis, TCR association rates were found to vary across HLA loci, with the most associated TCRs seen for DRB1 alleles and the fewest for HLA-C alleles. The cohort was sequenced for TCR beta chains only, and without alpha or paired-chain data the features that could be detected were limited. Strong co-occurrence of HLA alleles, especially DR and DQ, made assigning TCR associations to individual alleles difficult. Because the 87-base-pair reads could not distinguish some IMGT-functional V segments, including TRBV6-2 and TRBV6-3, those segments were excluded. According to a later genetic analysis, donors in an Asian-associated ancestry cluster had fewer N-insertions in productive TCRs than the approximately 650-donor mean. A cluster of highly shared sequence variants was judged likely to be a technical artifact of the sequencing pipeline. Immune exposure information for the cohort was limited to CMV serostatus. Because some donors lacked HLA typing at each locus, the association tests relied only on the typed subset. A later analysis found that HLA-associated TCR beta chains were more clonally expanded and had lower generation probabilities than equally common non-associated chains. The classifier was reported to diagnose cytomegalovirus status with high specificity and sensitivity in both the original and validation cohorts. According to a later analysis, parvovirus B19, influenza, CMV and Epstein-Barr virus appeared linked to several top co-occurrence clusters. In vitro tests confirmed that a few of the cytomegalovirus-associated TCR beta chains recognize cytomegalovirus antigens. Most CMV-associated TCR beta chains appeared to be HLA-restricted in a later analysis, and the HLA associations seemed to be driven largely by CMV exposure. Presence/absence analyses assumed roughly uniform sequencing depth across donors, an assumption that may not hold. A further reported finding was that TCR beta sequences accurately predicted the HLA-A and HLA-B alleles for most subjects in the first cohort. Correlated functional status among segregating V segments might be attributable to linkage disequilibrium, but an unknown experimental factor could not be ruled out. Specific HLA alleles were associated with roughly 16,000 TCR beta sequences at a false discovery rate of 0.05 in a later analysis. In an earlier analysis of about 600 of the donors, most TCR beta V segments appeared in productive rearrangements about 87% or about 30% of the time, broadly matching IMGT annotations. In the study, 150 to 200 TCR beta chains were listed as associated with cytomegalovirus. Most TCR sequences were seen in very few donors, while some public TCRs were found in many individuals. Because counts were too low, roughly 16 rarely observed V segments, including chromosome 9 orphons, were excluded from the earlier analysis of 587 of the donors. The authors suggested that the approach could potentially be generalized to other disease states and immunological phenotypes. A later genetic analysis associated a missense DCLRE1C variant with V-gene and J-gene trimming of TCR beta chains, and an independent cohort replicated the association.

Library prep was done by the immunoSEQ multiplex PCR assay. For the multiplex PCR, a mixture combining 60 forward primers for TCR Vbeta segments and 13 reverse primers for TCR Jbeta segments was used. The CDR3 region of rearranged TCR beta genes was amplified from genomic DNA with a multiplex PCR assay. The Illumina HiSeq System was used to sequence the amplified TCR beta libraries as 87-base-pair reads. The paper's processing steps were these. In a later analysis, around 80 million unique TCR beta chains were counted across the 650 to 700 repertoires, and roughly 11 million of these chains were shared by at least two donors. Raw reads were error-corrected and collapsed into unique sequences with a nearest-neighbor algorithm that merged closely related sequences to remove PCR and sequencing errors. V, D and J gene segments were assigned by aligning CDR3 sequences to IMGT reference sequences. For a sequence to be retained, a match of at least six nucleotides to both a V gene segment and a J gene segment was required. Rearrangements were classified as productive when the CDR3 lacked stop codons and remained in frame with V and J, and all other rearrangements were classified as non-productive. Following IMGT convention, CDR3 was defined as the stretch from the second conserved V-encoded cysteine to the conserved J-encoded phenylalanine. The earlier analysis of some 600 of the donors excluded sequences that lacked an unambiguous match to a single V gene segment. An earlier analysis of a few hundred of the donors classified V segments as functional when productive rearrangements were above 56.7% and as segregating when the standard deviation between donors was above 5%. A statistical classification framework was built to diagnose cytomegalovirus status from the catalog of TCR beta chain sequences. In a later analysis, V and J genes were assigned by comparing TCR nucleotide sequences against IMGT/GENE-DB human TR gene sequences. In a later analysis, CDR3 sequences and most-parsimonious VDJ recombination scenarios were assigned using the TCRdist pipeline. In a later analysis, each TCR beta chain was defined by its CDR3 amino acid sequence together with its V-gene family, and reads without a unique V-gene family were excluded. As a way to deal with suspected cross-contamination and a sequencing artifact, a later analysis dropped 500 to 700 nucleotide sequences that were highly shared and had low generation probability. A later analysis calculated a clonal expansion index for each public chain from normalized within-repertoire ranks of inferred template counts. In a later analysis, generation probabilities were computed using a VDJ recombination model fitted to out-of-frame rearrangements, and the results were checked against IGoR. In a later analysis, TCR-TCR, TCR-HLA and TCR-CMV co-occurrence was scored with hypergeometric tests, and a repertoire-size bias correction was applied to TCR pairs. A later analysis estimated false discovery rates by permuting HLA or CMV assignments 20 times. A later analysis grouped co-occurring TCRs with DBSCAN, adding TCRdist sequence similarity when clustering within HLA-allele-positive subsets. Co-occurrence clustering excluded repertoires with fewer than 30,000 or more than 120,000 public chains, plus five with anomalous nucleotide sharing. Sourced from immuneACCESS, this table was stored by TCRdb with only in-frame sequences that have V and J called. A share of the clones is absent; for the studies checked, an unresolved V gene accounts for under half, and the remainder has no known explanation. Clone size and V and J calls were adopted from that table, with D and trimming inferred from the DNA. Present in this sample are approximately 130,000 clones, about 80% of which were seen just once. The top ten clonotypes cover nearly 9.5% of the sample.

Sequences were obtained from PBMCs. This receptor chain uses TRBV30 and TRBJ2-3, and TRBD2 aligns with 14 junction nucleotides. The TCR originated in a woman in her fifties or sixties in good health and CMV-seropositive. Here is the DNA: TGTGCCTGGAGTGTAATCGGACTAGCGGGGGGACAATCTACGGGAGTGGGGCAGTATTTT. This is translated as CAWSVIGLAGGQSTGVGQYF.